These T cell receptor beta chains were read from a single sample in a study of high-grade serous ovarian cancer treatment subgroups. Produced via immunoSEQ multiplex PCR; TCRdb's table is partial and in-frame only. The data show about 18,000 clones, roughly four fifths seen once. Material for sequencing was tumor tissue. The receptors derive from a human donor with high-grade serous ovarian cancer. Each CDR3 is given with its conserved first and last residue. Fields, in order: J gene, clone size, V gene, D gene, CDR3 protein, CDR3 DNA. D genes are given only for firm matches. Some rows have no size entry. The others give once, few or many, or a class for an expanded clone.

TRBJ2-1 NA TRBV2 NA CASSEALGLNNEQFF TGTGCCAGCAGTGAAGCCCTGGGACTGAACAATGAGCAGTTCTTC
TRBJ2-2 NA TRBV5-1 NA CASSFKGGAGELFF TGCGCCAGCAGCTTCAAGGGGGGCGCCGGGGAGCTGTTTTTT
TRBJ2-1 NA TRBV14 TRBD1 CASSQVQGAGSEQFF TGTGCCAGCAGCCAAGTCCAGGGGGCAGGGAGTGAGCAGTTCTTC
TRBJ2-7 NA TRBV5-1 TRBD1 CASSLEGQPYEQYF TGCGCCAGCAGCTTGGAGGGACAGCCATACGAGCAGTACTTC
TRBJ2-3 few TRBV7-2 TRBD2 CASSPGLVAGSTDTQYF TGTGCCAGCAGCCCAGGCCTGGTAGCGGGGAGCACAGATACGCAGTATTTT
TRBJ2-3 NA TRBV9 TRBD2 CASSTTHPTSGRASRASDTQYF TGTGCCAGCAGCACAACCCACCCAACTAGCGGGAGGGCCTCTAGGGCCTCAGATACGCAGTATTTT
TRBJ2-7 once TRBV7-2 NA CASSLVAMLSYEQYF TGTGCCAGCAGCTTAGTAGCTATGTTGTCCTACGAGCAGTACTTC
TRBJ1-5 once TRBV6-6 NA CASSYSPEPQHF TGTGCCAGCAGCTACAGTCCTGAGCCCCAGCATTTT
TRBJ1-3 NA TRBV11-1 NA CASSSQGNTIYF TGTGCCAGCAGCTCCCAAGGAAACACCATATATTTT
TRBJ1-1 few TRBV21-1 NA CASSKGERGMNTEAFF TGTGCCAGCAGCAAAGGGGAGAGGGGTATGAACACTGAAGCTTTCTTT
TRBJ2-7 NA TRBV19 NA CARTQSALSSYEQYF TGTGCCAGGACTCAGAGCGCCCTAAGCTCCTACGAGCAGTACTTC
TRBJ2-1 NA TRBV7-9 NA CASSLDGEGARNEQFF TGTGCCAGCAGCCTTGATGGTGAAGGGGCTCGGAATGAGCAGTTCTTC
TRBJ2-2 NA TRBV7-3 NA CASSLNPATLQGRSTGELFF TGTGCCAGCAGCTTAAACCCCGCCACCTTACAGGGTCGTAGCACCGGGGAGCTGTTTTTT